This is a list of T cell receptor beta chains from one sample in a study of T cell changes during pregnancy in multiple sclerosis. Sequencing used immunoSEQ multiplex PCR; TCRdb keeps in-frame clones, though not all of them. Of tens of thousands of clones in the sample, roughly 89% were seen once. The source was CD8+ T cells from peripheral blood mononuclear cells, collected before pregnancy. These receptors came from a female donor with multiple sclerosis, enrolled in a pregnancy study. Each CDR3 is given with its conserved first and last residue. Each record gives: clone size, J gene, D gene, V gene, CDR3 DNA, CDR3 protein. D genes are given only for firm matches. Clone size, where shown, is once, few, many, or a class for clones that have expanded.

clone size: .
J gene: TRBJ1-4
D gene: .
V gene: TRBV4-1
CDR3 DNA: TGCGCCAGCAGCCAAGCGGGGGTTGCAACTAATGAAAAACTGTTTTTT
CDR3 protein: CASSQAGVATNEKLFF

clone size: .
J gene: TRBJ2-1
D gene: .
V gene: TRBV4-1
CDR3 DNA: TGCGCCAGCAGTCAAGAGACAGTTGGGAATGAGCAGTTCTTC
CDR3 protein: CASSQETVGNEQFF

clone size: .
J gene: TRBJ1-1
D gene: TRBD1
V gene: TRBV27
CDR3 DNA: TGTGCCAGCAGTTTTCACAGGGGGCCCACTGAAGCTTTCTTT
CDR3 protein: CASSFHRGPTEAFF

clone size: .
J gene: TRBJ2-1
D gene: TRBD2
V gene: TRBV10-3
CDR3 DNA: TGTGCCATCAGTGAGTCCGAGGGAGGGCCGGATGAGCAGTTCTTC
CDR3 protein: CAISESEGGPDEQFF

clone size: few
J gene: TRBJ2-7
D gene: TRBD2
V gene: TRBV15
CDR3 DNA: TGTGCCACCAGCAGAGATGCCGGTAGCGGGAGCGACGAGCAGTACTTC
CDR3 protein: CATSRDAGSGSDEQYF

clone size: .
J gene: TRBJ2-5
D gene: .
V gene: TRBV7-9
CDR3 DNA: TGTGCCAGCAGCTCCCTAGAAGACGAGACCCAGTACTTC
CDR3 protein: CASSSLEDETQYF

clone size: .
J gene: TRBJ2-4
D gene: .
V gene: TRBV10-3
CDR3 DNA: TGTGCCATCAGTGAGTCGATTGTATCAACCAACATAGCCAAAAACATTCAGTACTTC
CDR3 protein: CAISESIVSTNIAKNIQYF

clone size: .
J gene: TRBJ2-7
D gene: .
V gene: TRBV4-1
CDR3 DNA: TGCGCCAGCAGCCCGAACAGGGACGAGCAGTACTTC
CDR3 protein: CASSPNRDEQYF

clone size: medium-sized
J gene: TRBJ1-5
D gene: .
V gene: TRBV9
CDR3 DNA: TGTGCCAGCAGCGCATCCGGGGGACCCCATCAGCCCCAGCATTTT
CDR3 protein: CASSASGGPHQPQHF

clone size: .
J gene: TRBJ2-7
D gene: TRBD1
V gene: TRBV5-1
CDR3 DNA: TGCGCCAGCAGCTTGGGACAGGGGGTCTACTACGAGCAGTACTTC
CDR3 protein: CASSLGQGVYYEQYF

clone size: .
J gene: TRBJ2-3
D gene: .
V gene: TRBV4-3
CDR3 DNA: TGCGCCAGCAGCCAAGTCGATTTTGGGGCGGCAGATACGCAGTATTTT
CDR3 protein: CASSQVDFGAADTQYF

clone size: .
J gene: TRBJ2-7
D gene: .
V gene: TRBV19
CDR3 DNA: TGTGCCAGCAGCGGACTTACCTACGAGCAGTACTTC
CDR3 protein: CASSGLTYEQYF

clone size: .
J gene: TRBJ1-1
D gene: .
V gene: TRBV27
CDR3 DNA: TGTGCCAGCAGTTTAACAGACCAGAACACTGAAGCTTTCTTT
CDR3 protein: CASSLTDQNTEAFF

clone size: .
J gene: TRBJ2-7
D gene: TRBD2
V gene: TRBV5-4
CDR3 DNA: TGTGCCAGCAGCTCGGGACTAGCGGCCTACGAGCAGTACTTC
CDR3 protein: CASSSGLAAYEQYF

clone size: once
J gene: TRBJ2-3
D gene: .
V gene: TRBV9
CDR3 DNA: TGTGCCAGCAGCGTAGCGGGTAGCACAGATACGCAGTATTTT
CDR3 protein: CASSVAGSTDTQYF

clone size: few
J gene: TRBJ1-4
D gene: TRBD1
V gene: TRBV15
CDR3 DNA: TGTGCCACCAGCAACGGACAGGGGGCGAGTGAAAAACTGTTTTTT
CDR3 protein: CATSNGQGASEKLFF

clone size: .
J gene: TRBJ2-5
D gene: .
V gene: TRBV7-9
CDR3 DNA: TGTGCCAGCAGCTTAGCTTGGGAGCAAGAGACCCAGTACTTC
CDR3 protein: CASSLAWEQETQYF

clone size: .
J gene: TRBJ1-1
D gene: .
V gene: TRBV30
CDR3 DNA: TGTGCCTGGAGTGGTATGGGGGGGACTGAAGCTTTCTTT
CDR3 protein: CAWSGMGGTEAFF

clone size: .
J gene: TRBJ2-1
D gene: TRBD2
V gene: TRBV9
CDR3 DNA: TGTGCCAGCAGTGAAACTAGCGGGGACTACAATGAGCAGTTCTTC
CDR3 protein: CASSETSGDYNEQFF

clone size: once
J gene: TRBJ2-5
D gene: TRBD2
V gene: TRBV4-1
CDR3 DNA: TGCGCCAGCAGCCAAGAACGAGGCGGGGGTATTGAGACCCAGTACTTC
CDR3 protein: CASSQERGGGIETQYF

clone size: .
J gene: TRBJ2-7
D gene: .
V gene: TRBV13
CDR3 DNA: TGTGCCAGCAGTGTCGAGAGCACTTACGAGCAGTACTTC
CDR3 protein: CASSVESTYEQYF

clone size: .
J gene: TRBJ1-5
D gene: .
V gene: TRBV19
CDR3 DNA: TGTGCCAGTAGTATTGGGGAGGGGGGGAATCAGCCCCAGCATTTT
CDR3 protein: CASSIGEGGNQPQHF

clone size: .
J gene: TRBJ1-1
D gene: .
V gene: TRBV27
CDR3 DNA: TGTGCCAGCAGTCCCCCCAGGTGGGGGGGCGAGACTGAAGCTTTCTTT
CDR3 protein: CASSPPRWGGETEAFF

clone size: once
J gene: TRBJ1-1
D gene: TRBD1
V gene: TRBV7-9
CDR3 DNA: TGTGCCAGCAGTATGTGGACAGGAGGAATGAACACTGAAGCTTTCTTT
CDR3 protein: CASSMWTGGMNTEAFF

clone size: many
J gene: TRBJ1-1
D gene: .
V gene: TRBV30
CDR3 DNA: TGTGCCTGGAGTAGGGGAACTGAAGCTTTCTTT
CDR3 protein: CAWSRGTEAFF

clone size: once
J gene: TRBJ2-1
D gene: .
V gene: TRBV21-1
CDR3 DNA: TGTGCCAGCAGCAAGGAGGCCTACAATGAGCAGTTCTTC
CDR3 protein: CASSKEAYNEQFF

clone size: .
J gene: TRBJ2-7
D gene: TRBD1
V gene: TRBV25-1
CDR3 DNA: TGTGCCAGCAGTCGCCTCGGGACAGGGGGTGAGCAGTACTTC
CDR3 protein: CASSRLGTGGEQYF

clone size: medium-sized
J gene: TRBJ1-1
D gene: .
V gene: TRBV27
CDR3 DNA: TGTGCCAGCAGTTTGGGCAGGGCTACTGAAGCTTTCTTT
CDR3 protein: CASSLGRATEAFF

clone size: .
J gene: TRBJ2-7
D gene: .
V gene: TRBV28
CDR3 DNA: TGTGCCAGCAGTTTCCCTAGTTTGGACAGTGACTACGAGCAGTACTTC
CDR3 protein: CASSFPSLDSDYEQYF

clone size: .
J gene: TRBJ2-7
D gene: TRBD2
V gene: TRBV28
CDR3 DNA: TGTGCCAGCAGTTTACTAGCGGGAGTCTACGACCGCTACGAGCAGTACTTC
CDR3 protein: CASSLLAGVYDRYEQYF

clone size: .
J gene: TRBJ2-5
D gene: .
V gene: TRBV13
CDR3 DNA: TGTGCCAGCAGCTCAGGGACAATCGAGACCCAGTACTTC
CDR3 protein: CASSSGTIETQYF

clone size: .
J gene: TRBJ1-5
D gene: .
V gene: TRBV14
CDR3 DNA: TGTGCCAGCAGCCAAGGGAAGACAGCCAGACAGCCACTCTATAGCAATCAGCCCCAGCATTTT
CDR3 protein: CASSQGKTARQPLYSNQPQHF

clone size: .
J gene: TRBJ2-5
D gene: .
V gene: TRBV5-4
CDR3 DNA: TGTGCCACCACGGGGGAGGCTGTTCCTGAGACCCAGTACTTC
CDR3 protein: CATTGEAVPETQYF

clone size: once
J gene: TRBJ1-2
D gene: .
V gene: TRBV7-9
CDR3 DNA: TGTGCCAGCAGCTTAGCAGGGGCCCTAGGCTACACCTTC
CDR3 protein: CASSLAGALGYTF

clone size: few
J gene: TRBJ1-1
D gene: .
V gene: TRBV6-5
CDR3 DNA: TGTGCCAGCAGTTATAGTGAGGGTGAAGCTTTCTTT
CDR3 protein: CASSYSEGEAFF

clone size: .
J gene: TRBJ2-7
D gene: .
V gene: TRBV21-1
CDR3 DNA: TGTGCCAGCAGCAAAGCCGGGACAGCCTACGAGCAGTACTTC
CDR3 protein: CASSKAGTAYEQYF

clone size: .
J gene: TRBJ2-1
D gene: .
V gene: TRBV28
CDR3 DNA: TGTGCCAGCAGTTTAGTGCCCCGTGCACTCTACAATGAGCAGTTCTTC
CDR3 protein: CASSLVPRALYNEQFF

clone size: .
J gene: TRBJ1-1
D gene: TRBD1
V gene: TRBV27
CDR3 DNA: TGTGCCAGCAGAAACAGGGGCGCTGAAGCTTTCTTT
CDR3 protein: CASRNRGAEAFF

clone size: .
J gene: TRBJ1-2
D gene: TRBD1
V gene: TRBV28
CDR3 DNA: TGTGCCAGCTCCCGGGACAGTTTTGGCTACACCTTC
CDR3 protein: CASSRDSFGYTF

clone size: .
J gene: TRBJ1-1
D gene: .
V gene: TRBV7-7
CDR3 DNA: TGTGCCACGAAACAGGATTTGAACACTGAAGCTTTCTTT
CDR3 protein: CATKQDLNTEAFF

clone size: .
J gene: TRBJ2-7
D gene: .
V gene: TRBV13
CDR3 DNA: TGTGCCAGCAGCTTCCTCGCAGGGCTCGAGCAGTACTTC
CDR3 protein: CASSFLAGLEQYF

clone size: .
J gene: TRBJ2-1
D gene: TRBD2
V gene: TRBV7-9
CDR3 DNA: TGTGCCAGCAGCCCGACTAGCGGGCTATACAATGAGCAGTTCTTC
CDR3 protein: CASSPTSGLYNEQFF

clone size: few
J gene: TRBJ2-7
D gene: .
V gene: TRBV25-1
CDR3 DNA: TGTGCCAGCAGTGAAGTCGGCGAGCAGTACTTC
CDR3 protein: CASSEVGEQYF

clone size: .
J gene: TRBJ2-2
D gene: .
V gene: TRBV13
CDR3 DNA: TGTGCCAGCAGCTCCCCCAGGGACACCGGGGAGCTGTTTTTT
CDR3 protein: CASSSPRDTGELFF

clone size: .
J gene: TRBJ2-7
D gene: .
V gene: TRBV11-3
CDR3 DNA: TGTGCCAGCGCGGGGGCCTCTGAGCTCTACGAGCAGTACTTC
CDR3 protein: CASAGASELYEQYF

clone size: .
J gene: TRBJ1-3
D gene: TRBD1
V gene: TRBV27
CDR3 DNA: TGTGCCAGCAGGACAGGGCCTGGAAACACCATATATTTT
CDR3 protein: CASRTGPGNTIYF

clone size: .
J gene: TRBJ2-7
D gene: TRBD2
V gene: TRBV2
CDR3 DNA: TGTGCCAGCGGGGGAGGGGCGGACTACGAGCAGTACTTC
CDR3 protein: CASGGGADYEQYF

clone size: .
J gene: TRBJ2-1
D gene: .
V gene: TRBV9
CDR3 DNA: TGTGCCAGCAGCGTAGGCACTAGCAGCCTCTACAATGAGCAGTTCTTC
CDR3 protein: CASSVGTSSLYNEQFF

clone size: .
J gene: TRBJ2-7
D gene: TRBD2
V gene: TRBV6-4
CDR3 DNA: TGTGCCAGCAGGACTAGCGGAAACTACGAGCAGTACTTC
CDR3 protein: CASRTSGNYEQYF

clone size: .
J gene: TRBJ1-4
D gene: TRBD1
V gene: TRBV6-5
CDR3 DNA: TGTGCCAGCAGGGGACAGGGGGCGGCTAATGAAAAACTGTTTTTT
CDR3 protein: CASRGQGAANEKLFF

clone size: .
J gene: TRBJ1-1
D gene: .
V gene: TRBV11-3
CDR3 DNA: TGTGCCAGCAGCACGGGACACCTGAACACTGAAGCTTTCTTT
CDR3 protein: CASSTGHLNTEAFF

clone size: .
J gene: TRBJ2-7
D gene: TRBD2
V gene: TRBV5-4
CDR3 DNA: TGTGCCAGCAGCTTCGAGACTAGCGGGACCTACGAGCAGTACTTC
CDR3 protein: CASSFETSGTYEQYF

clone size: once
J gene: TRBJ2-3
D gene: TRBD2
V gene: TRBV5-1
CDR3 DNA: TGCGCCAGCAGCTTGACTAGCGGGGGGGAAGATACGCAGTATTTT
CDR3 protein: CASSLTSGGEDTQYF

clone size: .
J gene: TRBJ2-1
D gene: TRBD2
V gene: TRBV2
CDR3 DNA: TGTGCCAGCAGTGAAGGAGCGGGAATATCCAATGAGCAGTTCTTC
CDR3 protein: CASSEGAGISNEQFF

clone size: .
J gene: TRBJ1-2
D gene: .
V gene: TRBV30
CDR3 DNA: TGTGCCTGGAGTATCCTGGTTACGGACTATGGCTACACCTTC
CDR3 protein: CAWSILVTDYGYTF

clone size: .
J gene: TRBJ1-1
D gene: .
V gene: TRBV30
CDR3 DNA: TGTGCCTGGAGTTTCGTGGATCGGGTGAACACTGAAGCTTTCTTT
CDR3 protein: CAWSFVDRVNTEAFF

clone size: .
J gene: TRBJ1-4
D gene: TRBD1
V gene: TRBV9
CDR3 DNA: TGTGCCAGCAGCCCGGGACAGGGGCCAGAAAAACTGTTTTTT
CDR3 protein: CASSPGQGPEKLFF

clone size: .
J gene: TRBJ1-6
D gene: .
V gene: TRBV6-5
CDR3 DNA: TGTGCCAGCAGTCCTATCGACAGTTCTAATTCACCCCTCCACTTT
CDR3 protein: CASSPIDSSNSPLHF

clone size: .
J gene: TRBJ1-2
D gene: .
V gene: TRBV14
CDR3 DNA: TGTGCCAGCAGCCAAGGACAGGACCCCTATGGCTACACCTTC
CDR3 protein: CASSQGQDPYGYTF

clone size: .
J gene: TRBJ2-5
D gene: .
V gene: TRBV13
CDR3 DNA: TGTGCCAGCAGCTTGGGCAGGCAGCAAGAGACCCAGTACTTC
CDR3 protein: CASSLGRQQETQYF